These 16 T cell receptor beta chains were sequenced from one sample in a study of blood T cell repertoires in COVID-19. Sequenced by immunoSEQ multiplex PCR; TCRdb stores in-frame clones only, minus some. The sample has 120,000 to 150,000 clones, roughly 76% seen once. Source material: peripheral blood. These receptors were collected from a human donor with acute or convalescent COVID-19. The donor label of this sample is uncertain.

The CDR3 reads CASSQGVGPGNEQFF. As DNA, the CDR3 is TGTGCCAGCAGCCAAGGCGTGGGCCCAGGGAATGAGCAGTTCTTC. V is TRBV4-2 and J is TRBJ2-1; maybe TRBD1 (5 bases). V lost 1 base, J lost 7 bases, and 14 bases lay in between. The CDR3 totals 15 residues. The V gene's germline CDR1 is LGHNA and CDR2 YNFKEQ.

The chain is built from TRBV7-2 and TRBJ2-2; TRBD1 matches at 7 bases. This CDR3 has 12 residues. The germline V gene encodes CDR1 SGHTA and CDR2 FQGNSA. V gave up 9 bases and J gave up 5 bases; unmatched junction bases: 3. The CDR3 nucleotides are TGTGCCAGGGCCAGGGGGACCGGGGAGCTGTTTTTT. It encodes CARARGTGELFF.

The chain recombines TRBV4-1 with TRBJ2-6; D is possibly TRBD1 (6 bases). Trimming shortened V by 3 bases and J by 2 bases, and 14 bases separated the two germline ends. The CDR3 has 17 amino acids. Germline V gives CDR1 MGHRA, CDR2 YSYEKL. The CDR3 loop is CASSHDSDRPGANVLTF. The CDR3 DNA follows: TGCGCCAGCAGCCACGATTCTGACAGGCCTGGGGCCAACGTCCTGACTTTC.

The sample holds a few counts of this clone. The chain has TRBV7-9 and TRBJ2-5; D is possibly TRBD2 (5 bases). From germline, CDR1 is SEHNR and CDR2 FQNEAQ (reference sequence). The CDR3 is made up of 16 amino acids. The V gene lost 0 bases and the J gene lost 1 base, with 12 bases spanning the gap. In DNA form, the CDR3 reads TGTGCCAGCAGCTTAGCGCCCGGACGGGGCCAAGAGACCCAGTACTTC. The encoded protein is CASSLAPGRGQETQYF. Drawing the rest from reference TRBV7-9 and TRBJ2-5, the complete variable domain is DTGVSQNPRHKITKRGQNVTFRCDPISEHNRLYWYRQTLGQGPEFLTYFQNEAQLEKSRLLSDRFSAERPKGSFSTLEIQRTEQGDSAMYLCASSLAPGRGQETQYFGPGTRLLVL.

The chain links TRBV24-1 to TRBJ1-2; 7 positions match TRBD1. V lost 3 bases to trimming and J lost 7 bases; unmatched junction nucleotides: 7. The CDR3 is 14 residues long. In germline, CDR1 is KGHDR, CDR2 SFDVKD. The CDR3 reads CATSDPTGSGGYTF. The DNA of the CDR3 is TGTGCCACCAGTGATCCGACAGGGTCGGGTGGCTACACCTTC.

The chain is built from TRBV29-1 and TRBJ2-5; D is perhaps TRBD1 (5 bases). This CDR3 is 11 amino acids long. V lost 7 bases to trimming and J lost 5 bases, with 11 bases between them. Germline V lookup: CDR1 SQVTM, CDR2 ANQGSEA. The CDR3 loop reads CSALPGETQYF. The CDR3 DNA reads TGCAGCGCCCTCCCAGGGGAGACCCAGTACTTC.

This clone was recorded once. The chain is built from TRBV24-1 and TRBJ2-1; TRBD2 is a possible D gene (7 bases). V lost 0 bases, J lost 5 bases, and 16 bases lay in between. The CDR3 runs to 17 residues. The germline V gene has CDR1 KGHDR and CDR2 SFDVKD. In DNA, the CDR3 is TGTGCCACCAGTGATTTGGTCCCCACGGGGGGCCACAATGAGCAGTTCTTC. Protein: CATSDLVPTGGHNEQFF.

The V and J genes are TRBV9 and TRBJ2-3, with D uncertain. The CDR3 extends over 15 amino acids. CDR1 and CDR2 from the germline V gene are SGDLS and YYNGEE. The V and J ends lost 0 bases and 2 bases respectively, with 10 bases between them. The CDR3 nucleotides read TGTGCCAGCAGCGTAGTCCCCCAACACACAGATACGCAGTATTTT. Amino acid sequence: CASSVVPQHTDTQYF.

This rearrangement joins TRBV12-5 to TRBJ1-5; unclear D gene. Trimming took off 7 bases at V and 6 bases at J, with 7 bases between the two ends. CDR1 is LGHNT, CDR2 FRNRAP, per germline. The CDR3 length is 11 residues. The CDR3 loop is CASALSQPQHF. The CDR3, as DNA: TGTGCTAGTGCCCTCAGTCAGCCCCAGCATTTT.

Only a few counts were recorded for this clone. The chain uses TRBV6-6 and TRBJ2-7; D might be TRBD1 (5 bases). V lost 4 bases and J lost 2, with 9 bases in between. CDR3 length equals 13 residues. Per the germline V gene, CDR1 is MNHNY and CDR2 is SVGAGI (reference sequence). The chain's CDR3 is CASSLRTTYEQYV. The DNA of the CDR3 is TGTGCCAGCAGTTTAAGGACAACCTACGAGCAGTACGTC.

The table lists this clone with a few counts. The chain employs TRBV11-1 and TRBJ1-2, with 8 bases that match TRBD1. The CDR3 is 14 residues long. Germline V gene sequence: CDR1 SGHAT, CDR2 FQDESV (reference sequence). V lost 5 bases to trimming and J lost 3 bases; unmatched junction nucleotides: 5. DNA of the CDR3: TGTGCCAGCAGCACGGACAGGGCCCACTATGGCTACACCTTC. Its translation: CASSTDRAHYGYTF.

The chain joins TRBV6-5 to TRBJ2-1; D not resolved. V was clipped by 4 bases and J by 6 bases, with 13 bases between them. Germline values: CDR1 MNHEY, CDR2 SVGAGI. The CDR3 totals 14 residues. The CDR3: CASSSFGFGNEQFF. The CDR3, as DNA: TGTGCCAGCAGTTCTTTCGGGTTTGGCAATGAGCAGTTCTTC.

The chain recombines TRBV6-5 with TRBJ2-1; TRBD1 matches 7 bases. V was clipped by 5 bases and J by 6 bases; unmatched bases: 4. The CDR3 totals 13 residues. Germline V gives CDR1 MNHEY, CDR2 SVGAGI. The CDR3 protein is CASSPNRGNEQFF. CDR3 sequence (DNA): TGTGCCAGCAGTCCCAACAGGGGCAATGAGCAGTTCTTC.

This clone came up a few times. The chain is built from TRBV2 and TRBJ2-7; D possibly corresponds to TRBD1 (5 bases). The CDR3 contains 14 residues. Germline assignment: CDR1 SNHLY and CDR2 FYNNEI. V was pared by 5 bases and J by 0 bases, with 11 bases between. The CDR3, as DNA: TGTGCCAGCAGTCTGCAGGGAAGCTCCTACGAGCAGTACGTC. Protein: CASSLQGSSYEQYV.

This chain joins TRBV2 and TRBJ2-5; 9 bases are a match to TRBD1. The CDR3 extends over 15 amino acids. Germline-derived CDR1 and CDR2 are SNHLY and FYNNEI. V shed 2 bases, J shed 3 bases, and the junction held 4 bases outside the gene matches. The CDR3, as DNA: TGTGCCAGCAGTGAATGGGACAGGGTCGAAGAGACCCAGTACTTC. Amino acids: CASSEWDRVEETQYF.

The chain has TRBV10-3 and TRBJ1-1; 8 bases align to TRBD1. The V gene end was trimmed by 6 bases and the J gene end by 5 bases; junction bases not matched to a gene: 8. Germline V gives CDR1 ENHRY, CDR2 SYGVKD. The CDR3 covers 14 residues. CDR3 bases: TGTGCCATCAGCCCAGGGGGCATTGGAACTGAAGCTTTCTTT. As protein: CAISPGGIGTEAFF.